Given below is one T cell receptor beta chain in context. Antigen specificity is unknown. Assay: immunoSEQ multiplex PCR; the TCRdb copy retains only in-frame clones and omits some. The repertoire holds around 56,000 clones, with about four fifths as singletons. The data are from a study of OX40 agonist ivuxolimab in advanced cancers. Looking at the study overall: Mean age about 60 years, range 23 to 79; just over 80% male.

Study observations and caveats: Expansion of clones was among the lowest in partial responders at 0.1-3.0 mg/kg. In the 0.1 to 3.0 mg/kg range, CD4+ and CD8+ blood T cells had expanded clonally by week 6. Expanded clones were, on average, more numerous among CD8+ T cells than CD4+.

The CDR3 is made up of 11 amino acids. V gave up 2 bases and J gave up 2 bases, with 3 bases separating them. The germline gives CDR1 GTSNPN, CDR2 SVGIG (reference sequence). This specimen was CD4+ or CD8+ T cells sorted from blood, taken in a trial of the OX40 agonist ivuxolimab. The receptor was isolated from an adult with an advanced solid tumor such as melanoma, head and neck, liver or kidney cancer. The chain has TRBV30 and TRBJ2-5; D is uncertain. This CDR3 reads CAWSPQETQYF. CDR3 DNA: TGTGCCTGGAGTCCGCAAGAGACCCAGTACTTC.